This T cell receptor beta chain originates from a study of T cell responses to AZD1222 COVID-19 vaccine. V was pared by 8 bases and J by 2 bases, with 7 bases between. The CDR3 spans 12 residues. Sequenced by immunoSEQ multiplex PCR; TCRdb stores in-frame clones only, minus some. Of over 100,000 clones in the sample, about 86% were seen once. A note on this clone: Its specificity is unknown.

Study-wide results and caveats: Reportedly, nearly half of unique spike TCRs recognized epitopes outside B.1.351/B.1.1.7 mutations. The donor cohort was predominantly white British with a female majority, and clonal diversity may have been underestimated. The study identified only six AZD1222 recipients as seropositive at baseline. Spike was spanned by vaccine-associated CD4 TCRs, which were dominant at 160-218 and 743-854.

The receptor's source is an adult in good health. The material sequenced was peripheral blood, taken on day 0 of AZD1222 vaccination. This sequence joins TRBV12-3 or TRBV12-4 and TRBJ1-5; D is undetermined. The CDR3 sequence: CASAAGNQPQHF. CDR3 DNA: TGTGCCAGCGCGGCTGGCAATCAGCCCCAGCATTTT.